This T cell receptor (beta chain) was documented in a study of cytomegalovirus exposure and HLA in healthy donors. Primers included in the PCR were 60 Vbeta and 13 Jbeta primers. Generated by immunoSEQ multiplex PCR, the TCRdb table keeps only in-frame clones and is missing some. The sample includes fewer than 200,000 clones, 65% to 90% of them seen just once. The study's findings and limits: A previous analysis found most TCR beta V segments productive roughly 87% or roughly 30% of the time. Beyond CMV serostatus, there was no information to go on about immune exposure. A later analysis found TCR association rates differed by HLA locus, highest for DRB1 and lowest for HLA-C.

This clone came up once. What it recognizes is unknown. Source material: PBMCs. This receptor was identified in a male donor in good health and CMV-seronegative.

The CDR3: CASSPLATLEETQYF. The CDR3 coding sequence is TGTGCCAGCAGCCCTCTAGCGACCCTAGAAGAGACCCAGTACTTC. V and J are TRBV4-2 and TRBJ2-5; D perhaps matches TRBD2 (6 bases). The germline V gene has CDR1 LGHNA and CDR2 YNFKEQ. V lost 4 bases and J 3 bases, leaving 15 bases between the germline ends. This CDR3 contains 15 residues.